The clone carrying this TCR beta chain was seen a few times. The antigen is undetermined. TCRdb analysed the RT-PCR reads with MiXCR anew, one entry per CDR3 protein. The table has roughly 700,000 distinct CDR3 sequences, about 15% seen once. CDR1 MNHEY and CDR2 SVGEGT come from the germline V gene. The CDR3 extends over 14 amino acids. Trimming pared 7 bases from V and 4 bases from J, leaving 16 bases between. The source of the sample is a study of response to subunit inactivated influenza vaccine. Study-wide findings and caveats: There was a suggestion from the authors that each seasonal influenza vaccination recruits few new T cells.

This chain joins TRBV6-2 or TRBV6-3 and TRBJ2-5; weak D call: TRBD2 (6 bases). The TCR originated in a man aged 45-65 years who received an inactivated influenza vaccine. Here the sequenced sample was PBMCs from blood, taken 14 days before vaccination. The CDR3 DNA reads TGTGCCAGCAATAACGGGGCGGGACCAGAGACCCAGTACTTC. As protein: CASNNGAGPETQYF.